Presented here are 5 T cell receptor beta chains from one specimen sequenced in a study of PD-1 blockade in classical Hodgkin lymphoma (dated by TCRdb to 2020 to 2022). Libraries came from the immunoSEQ multiplex PCR assay. The clones in this table, taken by TCRdb from immuneACCESS, are in-frame only. Not every clone is retained; where verified, under half of the shortfall comes from an unresolved V gene, and the cause of the rest is unknown. The sample table lists under 20,000 clones, around three quarters of them with a count of one. In total, the top ten clones hold approximately 40% of the sample. Explained via the paper, the time point label denotes: cycle 4 day 1 (C4D1), after more than five weeks of nivolumab. Every trial patient had relapsed following autologous stem cell transplantation, and prior brentuximab vedotin exposure was what differed among cohorts A, B and C. The source was peripheral blood mononuclear cells (PBMCs), collected before the fourth cycle of nivolumab. Every receptor here comes from a human donor with classical Hodgkin lymphoma.

The chain carries TRBV6-7 and TRBJ1-6; D call uncertain. TRBV6-7 is annotated as an ORF whose role is uncertain. The CDR3 consists of 15 residues. Trimming removed 2 bases from V and 0 bases from J, with 5 bases in between. The CDR3 loop reads CASSYPSSYNSPLHF. The DNA of the CDR3 is TGTGCCAGCAGTTACCCGAGCTCCTATAATTCACCCCTCCACTTT.

In DNA, the CDR3 is TGTGCCAGCCTAACACTAGCGGGAGGGACAGATACGCAGTATTTT. Amino acids: CASLTLAGGTDTQYF. The rearrangement links TRBV28 to TRBJ2-3, with TRBD2 identical over 13 bases. V gave up 8 bases and J gave up 3 bases; unmatched junction bases: 5. Germline V gene sequence: CDR1 MDHEN, CDR2 SYDVKM. The CDR3 contains 15 residues.

This clone was observed a single time. CDR3 amino acids: CASSPGPGITEAFF. The CDR3 DNA reads as TGTGCCAGCAGTCCCGGGCCGGGAATCACTGAAGCTTTCTTT. The chain employs TRBV7-2 and TRBJ1-1, with D uncertain. Trimming left V 6 bases short and J 4 bases short, with 15 bases between. Germline CDR1 is SGHTA and CDR2 is FQGNSA. The CDR3 loop spans 14 amino acids.

A few counts support this clone. The chain links TRBV4-2 to TRBJ2-7; weak D call: TRBD1 (6 bases). V was pared by 3 bases and J by 2 bases, with 11 bases between. The germline V gene encodes CDR1 LGHNA and CDR2 YNFKEQ. The CDR3 has 14 amino acids. The CDR3 sequence: CASSQRTETYEQYF. The CDR3 nucleotides are TGTGCCAGCAGCCAGAGGACAGAAACCTACGAGCAGTACTTC.

CDR3 amino acids: CASSLEGQGGYTF. The CDR3 nucleotides are TGTGCCAGCAGCTTAGAAGGACAAGGCGGCTACACCTTC. This chain connects TRBV11-1 to TRBJ1-2; a possible D gene is TRBD1 (5 bases). The CDR3 has 13 residues. Germline V gene sequence: CDR1 SGHAT, CDR2 FQDESV (reference sequence). Trimming cost V 1 base and J 8 bases, with 11 bases left between them.